The present T cell receptor beta chain was sequenced within a study of shared clonotypes between healthy human individuals. As for this clone: Different DNA sequences within this sample yield the same CDR3.

Data came from immunoSEQ multiplex PCR; TCRdb stores just in-frame clones and leaves some out. The table records roughly 1.5 million clones, 95% to 99% of them present only once. This CDR3 has 13 residues. Germline-derived CDR1 and CDR2 are SGHRS and YFSETQ. Trimming stripped 2 bases from V and 4 bases from J, with 9 bases between. The sample taken for sequencing was naive CD4+ T cells sorted from blood. Subset meaning: CD45RA+ positively selected. The TCR originated in a man under 40 in good health. The J gene is TRBJ2-5, the V gene TRBV5-1; D perhaps matches TRBD2 (6 bases). The CDR3 nucleotides read TGCGCCAGCAGCTTATCGGGAGCAGAGACCCAGTACTTC. It encodes CASSLSGAETQYF. Together with reference TRBV5-1 and TRBJ2-5, the CDR3 gives the full variable domain: KAGVTQTPRYLIKTRGQQVTLSCSPISGHRSVSWYQQTPGQGLQFLFEYFSETQRNKGNFPGRFSGRQFSNSRSEMNVSTLELGDSALYLCASSLSGAETQYFGPGTRLLVL.